The 3 T cell receptor beta chains presented below share a single source sample, sequenced in a study of early T cells in non-severe SARS-CoV-2 infection (dated by TCRdb to about 2021). Library preparation employed 5' RACE. The sequencer listed for this sample is NextSeq 500. TCRdb reworked the public reads: Q25 trimming with fastp, MiXCR clone assembly, productive beta chains retained. All rows with the same CDR3 protein become a single entry with the most common DNA and genes. For this sample there are fewer than 95,000 distinct CDR3 sequences; roughly 15% appear just once. 4.5% to 6.5% of the sample is in the top ten clones. The sample consisted of whole blood, taken at baseline. The source is an adult who was a healthcare worker with PCR-confirmed SARS-CoV-2 infection or an uninfected control (not recorded which).

The gene calls are TRBV7-8 and TRBJ2-2, with D perhaps given as TRBD1 or TRBD2 (5 bases each). Per germline, CDR1 SGHVS and CDR2 FQNEAQ. There are 12 residues in the CDR3. V was clipped by 5 bases and J by 10 bases, with 11 bases between them. This CDR3 reads CASSLPGTELFF. The CDR3 DNA sequence: TGTGCCAGCAGCCTACCGGGGACGGAGCTGTTTTTT.

This clonotype has a handful of counts. The chain has TRBV18 and TRBJ1-2; D remains unclear. The ends were cut back, 5 bases at V and 8 bases at J, with 15 bases in the middle. Germline CDR1 is KGHSH and CDR2 is LQKENI. CDR3 size: 13 residues. The DNA for the CDR3 is TGTGCCAGCTCATTAACCGGGCCCGAAGGCTACACCTTC. As protein: CASSLTGPEGYTF.

This clonotype came up many times. V is TRBV4-2 and J is TRBJ2-1; D remains unclear. The germline V and J ends were trimmed by 0 bases and 9 bases, with 9 bases remaining between them. The germline gives CDR1 LGHNA, CDR2 YNFKEQ. This CDR3 has 13 amino acids. CDR3 bases: TGTGCCAGCAGCCAAGAGAAAGCCGGTGAGCAGTTCTTC. Protein sequence: CASSQEKAGEQFF.